The 23 T cell receptor beta chains in this list originate from one sample, sequenced in a study of blood T cell repertoires in COVID-19. Profiled with immunoSEQ multiplex PCR; TCRdb holds only in-frame clones, not every one. Here the sample spans about 93,000 clones, about 77% being singletons. Specimen: peripheral blood. The source of these receptors is a human donor in a cohort sampled during active COVID-19.

The chain is built from TRBV12-3 or TRBV12-4 and TRBJ1-2; D not resolved. Deletions cut 1 base from V and 8 bases from J, with 11 bases between. CDR3 length: 13 amino acids. This CDR3 reads CASSLVPGKGYTF. DNA for the CDR3: TGTGCCAGCAGTTTAGTCCCAGGCAAAGGCTACACCTTC.

This clone has just one count. The chain uses TRBV11-2 and TRBJ2-2; 8 bases align to TRBD1. This CDR3 spans 16 amino acids. In germline, CDR1 is SGHAT, CDR2 FQNNGV. With 1 base clipped from V and 4 bases from J, the junction kept 5 bases outside the gene matches. The CDR3 protein is CASSLGGQGRTGELFF. The CDR3 nucleotides are TGTGCCAGCAGCTTAGGTGGACAGGGACGCACCGGGGAGCTGTTTTTT.

This clone is a singleton in its sample. The V and J genes are TRBV2 and TRBJ1-6; no definite D call. The CDR3 runs to 14 residues. Germline lookup yields CDR1 SNHLY and CDR2 FYNNEI. Trimming shortened V by 6 bases and J by 5 bases, and 11 bases separated the two germline ends. In nucleotides, the CDR3 is TGTGCCAGCAGCTCGCGACGGGATAATTCACCCCTCCACTTT. Residues: CASSSRRDNSPLHF.

This clone appeared a few times. This sequence joins TRBV7-9 and TRBJ1-2, with 9 bases that match TRBD1. Germline V gene lookup returns CDR1 SEHNR and CDR2 FQNEAQ (reference sequence). This CDR3 is 19 amino acids long. Trimming cost V 4 bases and J 5 bases; bases outside gene matches: 20. Here the CDR3 DNA reads TGTGCCAGCAGCTCCGCCGGGACAGGGCGCTCGATAGGGATGTATGGCTACACCTTC. Amino acids: CASSSAGTGRSIGMYGYTF.

This clone was found once. The V and J genes are TRBV24-1 and TRBJ1-4, with 8 bases aligning to TRBD1. With V trimmed by 9 bases and J by 4 bases, 9 bases remained unmatched. The CDR3 totals 15 residues. CDR1 and CDR2 (germline): KGHDR, SFDVKD. The CDR3 DNA reads as TGTGCCACCGGGACAGGAAGGTCGAATAATGAAAAACTGTTTTTT. Protein sequence: CATGTGRSNNEKLFF.

The rearrangement links TRBV5-6 to TRBJ2-2; the D gene is possibly TRBD1 (6 bases). Trimming left V 0 bases short and J 2 bases short, with 14 bases between. CDR1 is SGHDT, CDR2 YYEEEE, per germline. There are 17 residues in the CDR3. The CDR3 region has the DNA TGTGCCAGCAGCTTGGGTAGCCTGGGGACAAACACCGGGGAGCTGTTTTTT. It yields the protein CASSLGSLGTNTGELFF.

The CDR3 DNA sequence: TGTGCCAGTAGTATCGGAACAGGGACTGGGGCCAACGTCCTGACTTTC. Translation gives CASSIGTGTGANVLTF. The chain links TRBV19 to TRBJ2-6; weak D call: TRBD1 (6 bases). Trimming cost V 3 bases and J 2 bases, with 11 bases left between them. The CDR3 is 16 residues long. Germline V gene lookup returns CDR1 LNHDA and CDR2 SQIVND (reference sequence).

This chain links TRBV27 with TRBJ2-6; D is possibly TRBD2 (6 bases). The CDR3 is 17 residues long. CDR1 and CDR2 from the germline V gene are MNHEY and SMNVEV (reference sequence). V lost 3 bases to trimming and J lost 0 bases, with 12 bases between them. The CDR3 DNA follows: TGTGCCAGCAGTTTCGTCGGGAGAGCCTCTGGGGCCAACGTCCTGACTTTC. This codes for CASSFVGRASGANVLTF.

The rearrangement joins TRBV5-1 to TRBJ2-3; D is possibly TRBD2 (5 bases). This CDR3 is 13 amino acids long. Germline assignment: CDR1 SGHRS and CDR2 YFSETQ. Trimming cost V 0 bases and J 10 bases, with 12 bases left between them. The CDR3 DNA is TGCGCCAGCAGCTTGGTGCTGGAGGCAGCGCAGTATTTT. This gives the protein CASSLVLEAAQYF.

This clone was counted many times. The chain recombines TRBV19 with TRBJ1-4; a possible D gene is TRBD1 (5 bases). Germline V gene lookup returns CDR1 LNHDA and CDR2 SQIVND (reference sequence). The V gene lost 3 bases and the J gene lost 5 bases, with 10 bases spanning the gap. The length of the CDR3 is 14 residues. CDR3 sequence (DNA): TGTGCCAGTAGTATGGGGGGATCGAATGAAAAACTGTTTTTT. It encodes CASSMGGSNEKLFF.

The rearrangement uses TRBV5-5 and TRBJ2-7; D is undetermined. This CDR3 spans 11 amino acids. V was shortened by 4 bases and J by 4 bases, with 6 bases between the two germline ends. Germline V CDR1 and CDR2: SGHKS, YYEKEE (reference sequence). CDR3 in DNA: TGTGCCAGCAGCAACGGTTACGAGCAGTACTTC. Its protein product is CASSNGYEQYF.

This chain uses TRBV24-1 with TRBJ2-3, with 8 bases identical to TRBD2. This CDR3 spans 15 amino acids. Germline values: CDR1 KGHDR, CDR2 SFDVKD. Losses at the gene ends were 3 bases for V and 3 bases for J; bases not matched to a gene: 4. The CDR3 nucleotides read TGTGCCACCAGTGATACTAGCGGCTATACAGATACGCAGTATTTT. It encodes CATSDTSGYTDTQYF.

The genes are TRBV30 and TRBJ2-7, with D possibly being TRBD1 (6 bases). Trimming stripped 2 bases from V and 0 bases from J, with 11 bases between. The CDR3 is 14 residues long. Germline CDR1 is GTSNPN and CDR2 is SVGIG (reference sequence). The CDR3 bases are TGTGCCTGGAGTCGGGACACCATCTCCTACGAGCAGTACTTC. This encodes CAWSRDTISYEQYF.

The chain uses TRBV30 and TRBJ2-7; the D gene is possibly TRBD2 (6 bases). The V end was cut by 1 base, the J end by 5 bases, with 15 bases between. The CDR3 is made up of 14 amino acids. CDR1 and CDR2 from the germline V gene are GTSNPN and SVGIG (reference sequence). CDR3 nucleotide sequence: TGTGCCTGGAGTGGGGCAGGGAGGCTGGACGAGCAGTACTTC. Protein product: CAWSGAGRLDEQYF.

As to this clone: Other DNA sequences in the same sample also yield this CDR3. The V and J genes are TRBV28 and TRBJ2-1, with 8 bases aligning to TRBD2. Germline assignment: CDR1 MDHEN and CDR2 SYDVKM. The CDR3 totals 14 residues. V dropped 6 bases and J dropped 1; count of bases not matched to a gene: 2. CDR3 coding DNA: TGTGCCAGCAGACGGGGGGGGTCCTACAATGAGCAGTTCTTC. Protein: CASRRGGSYNEQFF.

The chain recombines TRBV2 with TRBJ1-5, with unresolved D. The ends were cut back, 5 bases at V and 0 bases at J, with 5 bases in the middle. CDR1 is SNHLY and CDR2 is FYNNEI in the germline V gene. The length of the CDR3 is 13 residues. The CDR3 here is CASSYYSNQPQHF. The CDR3 DNA reads as TGTGCCAGCAGTTATTATAGCAATCAGCCCCAGCATTTT.

There are a few counts of this clone. The chain employs TRBV7-8 and TRBJ2-7; possibly TRBD2 for D (6 bases). Germline V gene sequence: CDR1 SGHVS, CDR2 FQNEAQ. Trimming stripped 5 bases from V and 4 bases from J, with 12 bases between. CDR3 length: 13 amino acids. The CDR3 spells CASSIKAGYEQYF. The CDR3 DNA reads as TGTGCCAGCAGCATAAAAGCGGGTTACGAGCAGTACTTC.

The chain is built from TRBV6-5 and TRBJ2-5; 9 nucleotides agree with TRBD1. Germline CDR1 and CDR2: MNHEY and SVGAGI. The V and J ends lost 5 bases and 10 bases, in that order; junction bases with no gene match: 14. The length of the CDR3 is 15 residues. The CDR3 is CASSKNLGQGEVQYF. The CDR3 bases are TGTGCCAGCAGTAAAAATCTGGGACAGGGAGAGGTCCAGTACTTC.

This chain links TRBV7-2 with TRBJ1-1; D gene uncertain. The CDR3 has 14 residues. The germline V gene encodes CDR1 SGHTA and CDR2 FQGNSA. The germline V and J ends were trimmed by 1 base and 1 base, with 7 bases remaining between them. The CDR3 reads CASSLVARNTEAFF. The CDR3 nucleotides read TGTGCCAGCAGCTTAGTGGCCAGGAACACTGAAGCTTTCTTT.

This clone was counted only a few times. V is TRBV5-1 and J is TRBJ2-7, with 10 bases matching TRBD1. The CDR3 is 21 amino acids. The trim removed 4 bases at V and 8 bases at J, leaving 30 bases unmatched. The germline CDR1 and CDR2 sequences are SGHRS and YFSETQ. The CDR3 DNA reads TGCGCCAGCAGCCAGGCGGGGACTGACCGGGACAGGGGAATCTTGGATCGAAAGCAGTACTTC. Translation gives CASSQAGTDRDRGILDRKQYF.

The rearrangement uses TRBV6-5 and TRBJ2-7; 9 bases fit TRBD1. Germline V gene sequence: CDR1 MNHEY, CDR2 SVGAGI. Trimming took 8 bases from V and 0 from J; bases not matched to a gene: 8. CDR3 length: 15 residues. In DNA, the CDR3 is TGTGCCAGCCGGACAGGGGCTAGGAGCTCCTACGAGCAGTACTTC. This translates into CASRTGARSSYEQYF.

The gene calls are TRBV5-4 and TRBJ2-3; 8 bases match TRBD1. The CDR3 has 13 amino acids. After removal of 4 bases from V and 3 bases from J, the junction contained 1 base not matched to a gene. The germline CDR1 and CDR2 sequences are SGHNT and YYREEE (reference sequence). The CDR3 sequence: CASSRTGTDTQYF. The DNA for the CDR3 is TGTGCCAGCAGCCGGACAGGGACAGATACGCAGTATTTT.

The chain links TRBV7-6 to TRBJ2-1, with D uncertain. V was trimmed by 5 bases and J by 0 bases, leaving 11 bases between them. Per the germline V gene, CDR1 is SGHVS and CDR2 is FNYEAQ. This CDR3 is 15 amino acids long. CDR3: CASSLTPSSYNEQFF. DNA of the CDR3: TGTGCCAGCAGCCTTACCCCTAGCTCCTACAATGAGCAGTTCTTC. The full variable domain, in which reference TRBV7-6 and TRBJ2-1 provide the parts outside the CDR3, is GAGVSQSPRYKVTKRGQDVALRCDPISGHVSLYWYRQALGQGPEFLTYFNYEAQQDKSGLPNDRFSAERPEGSISTLTIQRTEQRDSAMYRCASSLTPSSYNEQFFGPGTRLTVL.